A single T cell receptor beta chain is shown here with its context. This sample is drawn from a study of tumor and adjacent non-tumor tissue in lung cancer. TCRbeta libraries were built with three rounds of nested PCR, modified from ARM-PCR. TCRdb passed the multiplex PCR reads through MiXCR, listing each CDR3 protein once. The profile shows more than 55,000 distinct CDR3 sequences, about 56% of them singletons. The CDR3 contains 16 residues. Per the germline V gene, CDR1 is DFQATT and CDR2 is SNEGSKA (reference sequence). The J segment lost 13 bases and the V segment lost 3 bases, leaving 14 bases of the junction unmatched. This sample's RNA came from whole unsorted tissue. More than 3 cm separated this lung sample from the edge of the tumor.

The sequenced material came from distant non-tumor lung tissue. J is TRBJ2-1 and V is TRBV20-1; 14 bases are shared with TRBD2. This TCR was sampled from a man in his 70s with non-small cell lung cancer. As DNA, the CDR3 is TGCAGTGCTAGTCGACCGGGACTAGCGGGAGTCAATGGTCAGTTCTTC. Translation: CSASRPGLAGVNGQFF.